Listed below are T cell receptor beta chains from one sample, sequenced in a study of blood T cell repertoires in COVID-19. Clones were sequenced by immunoSEQ multiplex PCR, and TCRdb holds only the in-frame ones, with some missing. The sample gives over 60,000 clones, 65% to 85% of which show up once; about 15% is in the top ten. The sequenced sample was peripheral blood. These receptors originate from a man in his fifties or sixties with COVID-19, enrolled during active disease. CDR3s include the opening cysteine and the closing phenylalanine or tryptophan. The D gene is left open where the match is weak. Size tells how often a clone was seen (once, few, many) or the class of an expanded clone, and some rows leave it out.

NA,few,TRBJ2-7,TRBV4-1,CASSSRRPGFGSYEQYF,TGCGCCAGCAGCTCAAGGCGACCCGGGTTTGGGTCCTACGAGCAGTACTTC
NA,NA,TRBJ1-1,TRBV5-6,CASRPRTGMNTEAFF,TGTGCCAGCAGACCTCGGACGGGAATGAACACTGAAGCTTTCTTT
TRBD1,NA,TRBJ1-5,TRBV2,CASSLQGFQPQHF,TGTGCCAGCAGTTTACAGGGGTTTCAGCCCCAGCATTTT
NA,NA,TRBJ2-7,TRBV21-1,CASNRDGEGVDSTYEQYF,TGTGCCAGCAACAGAGATGGGGAGGGGGTCGACTCTACCTACGAGCAGTACTTC
TRBD2,NA,TRBJ2-3,TRBV10-1,CASSAGRAADTQYF,TGCGCCAGCAGTGCAGGGAGGGCCGCAGATACGCAGTATTTT
NA,NA,TRBJ1-2,TRBV28,CASSVGLGTLYGYTF,TGTGCCAGCAGTGTGGGCCTCGGGACACTCTATGGCTACACCTTC
TRBD2,NA,TRBJ2-7,TRBV11-3,CASSLGTSGSYEQYF,TGTGCCAGCAGCTTGGGGACTAGCGGTTCCTACGAGCAGTACTTC
TRBD1,NA,TRBJ2-1,TRBV4-1,CASSQADRGGGGRQFF,TGCGCCAGCAGCCAAGCAGACAGGGGTGGTGGGGGTAGGCAGTTCTTC
TRBD1,NA,TRBJ1-5,TRBV11-2,CASSLLGQGNQPQHF,TGTGCCAGCAGCTTACTGGGACAGGGCAATCAGCCCCAGCATTTT
TRBD2,few,TRBJ2-1,TRBV2,CASSIGLAGPGDEQFF,TGTGCCAGCTCTATAGGACTAGCGGGCCCTGGGGATGAGCAGTTCTTC
TRBD1,NA,TRBJ2-7,TRBV6-6,CASSYLGTGNEQYF,TGTGCCAGCAGTTACTTGGGGACAGGGAACGAGCAGTACTTC
NA,NA,TRBJ2-3,TRBV9,CASSAPGGTQYF,TGTGCCAGCAGCGCGCCCGGGGGTACGCAGTATTTT